The sequence of this TCR beta chain was determined in a study of T cells in Graves' hyperthyroidism and ophthalmopathy. In germline, CDR1 is LGHDT, CDR2 YNNKEL (reference sequence). The CDR3 contains 13 residues. Germline trimming cut 8 bases from V and 10 bases from J; bases unmatched to any gene: 5. RNA transcripts served as the template for amplifying TCR beta CDR3 regions. In the first-round RT-PCR of the TCR CDR3, the HTBI primer set was used. TCRdb itself ran the multiplex PCR reads through MiXCR, one entry per CDR3 protein. This table has 700,000 or so distinct CDR3 sequences, about 15% appearing once. This clonotype was seen a few times.

The source of this sequence is a man aged 18 to 29 with Graves' hyperthyroidism. Sequenced: blood. This rearrangement joins TRBV3-1 to TRBJ1-6, with TRBD1 identical over 10 bases. The CDR3, as DNA: TGTGCCAGCGTTGGACAGGGGGTATCACCCCTCCACTTT. It yields the protein CASVGQGVSPLHF.